This T cell receptor beta chain was recorded in a study of CXCR3-negative and CXCR3-positive naive CD8 T cells. Libraries of TRB cDNA were made by 5' RACE and carried UMIs. After re-calling the 5' RACE reads, TCRdb lists one entry per CDR3 protein, DNA absent. This sample lists 45,000 to 65,000 distinct CDR3 sequences; its ten largest clones have 20% to 25%. This CDR3 is 15 amino acids long. Germline lookup yields CDR1 SEHNR and CDR2 FQNEAQ (reference sequence). The J gene is TRBJ2-1, the V gene TRBV7-9; the TCRdb D gene call, TRBD1, has no DNA to confirm it. This sequence originates from a human donor in good health. Some clones in this sample may be carry-over from other donors' samples. Sequenced sample: memory CD8+ T cells from blood. CDR3 loop: CASSRTGTSYNEQFF.